Listed here are 18 T cell receptor beta chains from one sample, sequenced in a study of cytomegalovirus exposure and HLA in healthy donors. With 60 Vbeta and 13 Jbeta primers, the PCR was carried out. The assay was immunoSEQ multiplex PCR, and TCRdb's table has in-frame clones only and misses some. The sample holds 95,000 to 100,000 clones, 65% to 85% seen once. The material sequenced was PBMCs. Source of these receptors: a woman between 40 and 50 years old in good health and CMV-seronegative.

The chain couples TRBV5-1 to TRBJ2-7; tentative D call: TRBD2 (6 bases). Germline assignment: CDR1 SGHRS and CDR2 YFSETQ. The length of the CDR3 is 16 residues. V lost 5 bases, J lost 5 bases, and 23 bases lay in between. The CDR3 coding sequence is TGCGCCAGCAGTTTCACCGGGACTGTCGATACTCACGAGCAGTACTTC. Protein sequence: CASSFTGTVDTHEQYF.

This clone was seen a handful of times. V usage is TRBV4-2 and J usage is TRBJ2-1; possible D gene TRBD2, 6 bases. V shed 1 base and J shed 1 base, with 14 bases lying between them. The CDR3 contains 17 residues. Germline CDR1 and CDR2: LGHNA and YNFKEQ. CDR3: CASSQGSSVGSYNEQFF. The DNA for the CDR3 is TGTGCCAGCAGCCAAGGTTCTAGCGTCGGTTCCTACAATGAGCAGTTCTTC.

The chain uses TRBV19 and TRBJ2-2, with 14 bases that match TRBD2. The CDR3 covers 17 residues. Germline CDR1 is LNHDA and CDR2 is SQIVND (reference sequence). The junction had 8 bases not matched to a gene; V was cut back by 5 bases and J by 6 bases. The CDR3 protein is CASSWGLAGEGAGELFF. The CDR3 DNA is TGTGCCAGTAGTTGGGGACTAGCGGGAGAGGGGGCCGGGGAGCTGTTTTTT.

In nucleotides, the CDR3 is TGTGCCAGCAGTAGCGGGAGAAGCACAGATACGCAGTATTTT. This sequence encodes CASSSGRSTDTQYF. The V gene is TRBV11-3, the J gene TRBJ2-3; 9 nucleotides line up with TRBD2. V lost 6 bases, J lost 0 bases, and 1 base stayed unmatched. CDR1 and CDR2 from the germline V gene are SGHNT and YENEEA. The CDR3 has 14 residues.

The chain carries TRBV15 and TRBJ1-2; 7 bases map to TRBD1. The germline gives CDR1 LNHNV, CDR2 YYDKDF (reference sequence). With V trimmed by 0 bases and J by 4 bases, 8 bases remained unmatched. The CDR3 runs to 16 residues. CDR3 in amino acids: CATSRDLAAGGYGYTF. The CDR3, as DNA: TGTGCCACCAGCAGAGATTTAGCCGCAGGGGGCTATGGCTACACCTTC.

The chain employs TRBV30 and TRBJ2-7; 8 bases map to TRBD1. The V gene's germline CDR1 is GTSNPN and CDR2 SVGIG (reference sequence). This CDR3 contains 15 residues. Unmatched junction bases numbered 7, after V lost 3 bases and J lost 0 bases. Here the CDR3 reads CAWSPGTGFSYEQYF. The CDR3 DNA sequence: TGTGCCTGGAGCCCAGGGACAGGTTTCTCCTACGAGCAGTACTTC. The full variable domain, with the rest looked up from reference TRBV30 and TRBJ2-7, is SQTIHQWPATLVQPVGSPLSLECTVEGTSNPNLYWYRQAAGRGLQLLFYSVGIGQISSEVPQNLSASRPQDRQFILSSKKLLLSDSGFYLCAWSPGTGFSYEQYFGPGTRLTVT.

CDR3 protein: CASIFAGLASVARTDTQYF. The CDR3 DNA sequence: TGTGCCAGCATTTTTGCGGGGCTAGCGAGTGTTGCACGGACAGATACGCAGTATTTT. The V call is TRBV28, the J call TRBJ2-3, with a weak D call TRBD2 (6 bases). The CDR3 totals 19 residues. Trimming pared 7 bases from V and 3 bases from J, leaving 29 bases between. Germline-derived CDR1 and CDR2 are MDHEN and SYDVKM.

This chain connects TRBV27 to TRBJ1-5; weak D call: TRBD1 (5 bases). Germline V CDR1 and CDR2: MNHEY, SMNVEV (reference sequence). There are 15 residues in the CDR3. With 5 bases removed from V and 5 bases from J, the gap between germline ends came to 16 bases. CDR3 nucleotides: TGTGCCAGCAGTCCAACCCGGACATTCCATCAGCCCCAGCATTTT. Translating gives CASSPTRTFHQPQHF.

The V gene is TRBV7-2, the J gene TRBJ2-2; 10 bases agree with TRBD2. The CDR3 is made up of 16 amino acids. V shed 3 bases, J shed 3 bases, and the junction held 4 bases outside the gene matches. Germline V gene data show CDR1 as SGHTA and CDR2 as FQGNSA. The CDR3 loop is CASSFIAGGDTGELFF. DNA for the CDR3: TGTGCCAGCAGCTTTATAGCGGGAGGAGACACCGGGGAGCTGTTTTTT.

The CDR3 here is CASSLAGYRGRPYEQYF. CDR3 coding DNA: TGTGCCAGCAGCTTAGCCGGATACAGGGGGCGCCCCTACGAGCAGTACTTC. The genes are TRBV7-6 and TRBJ2-7, with 9 bases fitting TRBD1. After removal of 0 bases from V and 2 bases from J, the junction contained 8 bases not matched to a gene. The CDR3 has 17 residues. The germline gives CDR1 SGHVS, CDR2 FNYEAQ.

This clone was counted between two and nine times. This sequence joins TRBV30 and TRBJ2-5; 8 nucleotides match TRBD1. The V segment lost 0 bases and the J segment 5 bases; nucleotides outside the gene matches: 5. The CDR3 contains 14 residues. CDR1 is GTSNPN and CDR2 is SVGIG in the germline V gene (reference sequence). CDR3 nucleotide sequence: TGTGCCTGGAGTGTGCAGGGGGCCAGGGAGACCCAGTACTTC. Translating it yields CAWSVQGARETQYF.

This rearrangement joins TRBV7-9 to TRBJ2-7, with D uncertain. The germline gives CDR1 SEHNR, CDR2 FQNEAQ (reference sequence). The CDR3 is 14 amino acids. The V end lost 1 base, the J end lost 5 bases, and 12 bases lay between the germline ends. The CDR3 DNA reads as TGTGCCAGCAGCTTAGGAAACAGTCACCACGAGCAGTACTTC. Its translation: CASSLGNSHHEQYF.

This clone was picked up one time. This chain joins TRBV2 and TRBJ2-3, with 8 nucleotides matching TRBD2. J gave up 2 bases and V 5 bases, and 6 bases lay outside the gene matches. Per germline, CDR1 SNHLY and CDR2 FYNNEI. The CDR3 has 15 residues. CDR3 DNA sequence: TGTGCCAGCAGTCGTAGTAGCGGGACCACAGATACGCAGTATTTT. Translating it yields CASSRSSGTTDTQYF. Filled out from reference TRBV2 and TRBJ2-3, the complete variable domain reads EPEVTQTPSHQVTQMGQEVILRCVPISNHLYFYWYRQILGQKVEFLVSFYNNEISEKSEIFDDQFSVERPDGSNFTLKIRSTKLEDSAMYFCASSRSSGTTDTQYFGPGTRLTVL.

The rearrangement uses TRBV6-5 and TRBJ2-7; TRBD2 matches 8 bases. The V gene end was trimmed by 5 bases and the J gene end by 6 bases; junction bases not matched to a gene: 9. Per the germline V gene, CDR1 is MNHEY and CDR2 is SVGAGI. The CDR3 runs to 14 residues. In nucleotides, the CDR3 is TGTGCCAGCAGTGGGTTGACTAGCGCGACCGAGCAGTACTTC. Its protein product is CASSGLTSATEQYF.

The genes are TRBV9 and TRBJ2-5; D possibly corresponds to TRBD1 (6 bases). The J call is doubtful: the DNA matches TRBJ2-7 better. Germline-derived CDR1 and CDR2 are SGDLS and YYNGEE. This CDR3 is built from 12 residues. The CDR3 spells CASSPTQGEQYF. Written as DNA, the CDR3 is TGTGCCAGCTCCCCCACACAGGGCGAGCAGTACTTC.

This clone was counted a few times. This chain links TRBV5-1 with TRBJ2-1, with a weak D call TRBD1 (7 bases). The CDR3 consists of 13 residues. Germline CDR1 and CDR2: SGHRS and YFSETQ. V was trimmed by 7 bases and J by 5 bases, leaving 13 bases between them. The CDR3 bases are TGCGCCAGCTTTGCGGGACAGAACAATGAGCAGTTCTTC. Its translation is CASFAGQNNEQFF. The full variable domain, completed using reference TRBV5-1 and TRBJ2-1, is KAGVTQTPRYLIKTRGQQVTLSCSPISGHRSVSWYQQTPGQGLQFLFEYFSETQRNKGNFPGRFSGRQFSNSRSEMNVSTLELGDSALYLCASFAGQNNEQFFGPGTRLTVL.

The rearrangement joins TRBV28 to TRBJ2-3; 8 bases are shared with TRBD1. The germline V gene encodes CDR1 MDHEN and CDR2 SYDVKM. V gave up 2 bases and J gave up 4 bases; unmatched junction bases: 5. The CDR3 sequence is 15 residues long. DNA for the CDR3: TGTGCCAGCAGTTTACAGGGGGCAGGGGCAGATACGCAGTATTTT. It translates to CASSLQGAGADTQYF.

This clone appeared a few times. J is TRBJ2-5 and V is TRBV28, with no clear D. The CDR3 is 12 residues long. The germline CDR1 and CDR2 sequences are MDHEN and SYDVKM. The V end lost 2 bases, the J end lost 5 bases, and 6 bases lay between the germline ends. CDR3 sequence: CASSLVEETQYF. The CDR3 DNA follows: TGTGCCAGCAGTTTAGTGGAGGAGACCCAGTACTTC. The full variable domain, in which reference TRBV28 and TRBJ2-5 provide the parts outside the CDR3, is DVKVTQSSRYLVKRTGEKVFLECVQDMDHENMFWYRQDPGLGLRLIYFSYDVKMKEKGDIPEGYSVSREKKERFSLILESASTNQTSMYLCASSLVEETQYFGPGTRLLVL.